This entry describes one TCR beta chain. These data come from a study of control samples from healthy donors and cancer patients. Trimming left V 2 bases short and J 4 bases short, with 19 bases between. This CDR3 spans 16 amino acids. Germline V CDR1 and CDR2: SGDLS, YYNGEE. The table came from immunoSEQ multiplex PCR; TCRdb's copy has only in-frame clones and leaves some out. The repertoire consists of approximately 170,000 clones, with 85% to 95% occurring once and the leading ten covering roughly 3.9%. The rearrangement uses TRBV9 and TRBJ2-7, with D possibly being TRBD2 (5 bases). Sample: blood. This receptor was obtained from a woman aged 55 to 70 in good health. This CDR3 is CASSVVAGSPGYEQYF. The CDR3 region has the DNA TGTGCCAGCAGCGTGGTCGCGGGCTCTCCCGGTTACGAGCAGTACTTC.